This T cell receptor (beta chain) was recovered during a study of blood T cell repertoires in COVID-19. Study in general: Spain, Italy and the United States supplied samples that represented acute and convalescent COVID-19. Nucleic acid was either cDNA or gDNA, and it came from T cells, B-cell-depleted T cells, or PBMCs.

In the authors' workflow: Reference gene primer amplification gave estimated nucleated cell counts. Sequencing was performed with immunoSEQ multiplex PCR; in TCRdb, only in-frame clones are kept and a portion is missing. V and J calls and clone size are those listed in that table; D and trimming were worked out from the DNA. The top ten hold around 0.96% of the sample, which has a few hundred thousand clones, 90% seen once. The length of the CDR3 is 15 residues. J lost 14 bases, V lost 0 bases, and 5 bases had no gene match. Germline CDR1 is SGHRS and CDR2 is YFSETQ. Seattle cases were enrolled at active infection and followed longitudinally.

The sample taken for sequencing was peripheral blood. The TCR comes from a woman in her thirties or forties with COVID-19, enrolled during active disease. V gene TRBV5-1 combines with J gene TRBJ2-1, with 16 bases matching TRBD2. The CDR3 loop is CASSLAGLAGGEEFF. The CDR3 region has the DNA TGCGCCAGCAGCTTGGCGGGACTAGCGGGAGGGGAAGAGTTCTTC. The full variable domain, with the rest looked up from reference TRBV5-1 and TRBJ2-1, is KAGVTQTPRYLIKTRGQQVTLSCSPISGHRSVSWYQQTPGQGLQFLFEYFSETQRNKGNFPGRFSGRQFSNSRSEMNVSTLELGDSALYLCASSLAGLAGGEEFFGPGTRLTVL.